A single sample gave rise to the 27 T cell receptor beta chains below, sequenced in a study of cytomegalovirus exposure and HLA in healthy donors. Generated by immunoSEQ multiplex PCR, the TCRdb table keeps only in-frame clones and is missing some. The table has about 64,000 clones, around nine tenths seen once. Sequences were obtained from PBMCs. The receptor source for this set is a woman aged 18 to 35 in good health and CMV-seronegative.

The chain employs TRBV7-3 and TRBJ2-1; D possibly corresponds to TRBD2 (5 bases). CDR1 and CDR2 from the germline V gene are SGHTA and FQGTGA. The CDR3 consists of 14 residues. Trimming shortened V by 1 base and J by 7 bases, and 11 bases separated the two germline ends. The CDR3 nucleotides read TGTGCCAGCAGCTTAAGGAGGCAGAGGAATGAGCAGTTCTTC. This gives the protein CASSLRRQRNEQFF. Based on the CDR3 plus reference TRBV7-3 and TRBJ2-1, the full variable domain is GAGVSQTPSNKVTEKGKYVELRCDPISGHTALYWYRQSLGQGPEFLIYFQGTGAADDSGLPNDRFFAVRPEGSVSTLKIQRTERGDSAVYLCASSLRRQRNEQFFGPGTRLTVL.

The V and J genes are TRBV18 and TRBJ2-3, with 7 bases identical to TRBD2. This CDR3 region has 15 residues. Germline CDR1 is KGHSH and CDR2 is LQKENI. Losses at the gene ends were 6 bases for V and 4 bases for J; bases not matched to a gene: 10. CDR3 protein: CASSPGGGGADTQYF. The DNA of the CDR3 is TGTGCCAGCTCCCCCGGCGGGGGAGGCGCAGATACGCAGTATTTT.

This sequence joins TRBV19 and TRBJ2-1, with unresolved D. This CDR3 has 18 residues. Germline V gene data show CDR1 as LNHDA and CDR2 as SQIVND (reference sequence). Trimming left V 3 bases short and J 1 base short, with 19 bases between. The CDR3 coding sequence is TGTGCCAGTAGTATCGGAGTACTAAGGAGTCGGTCCTACAATGAGCAGTTCTTC. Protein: CASSIGVLRSRSYNEQFF.

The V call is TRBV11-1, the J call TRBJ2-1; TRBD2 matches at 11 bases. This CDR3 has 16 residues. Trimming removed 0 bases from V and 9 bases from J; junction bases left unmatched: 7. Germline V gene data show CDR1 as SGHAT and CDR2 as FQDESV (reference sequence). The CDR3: CASSLAPSGRSIEQFF. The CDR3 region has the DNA TGTGCCAGCAGCTTAGCGCCTAGCGGGAGGAGTATTGAGCAGTTCTTC.

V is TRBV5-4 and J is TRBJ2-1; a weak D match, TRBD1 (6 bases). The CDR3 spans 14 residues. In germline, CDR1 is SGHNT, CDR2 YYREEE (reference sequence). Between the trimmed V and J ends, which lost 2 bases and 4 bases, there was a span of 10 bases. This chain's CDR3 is CASSFRTAYNEQFF. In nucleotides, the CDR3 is TGTGCCAGCAGCTTTAGGACAGCATACAATGAGCAGTTCTTC. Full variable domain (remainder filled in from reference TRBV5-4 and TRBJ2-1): ETGVTQSPTHLIKTRGQQVTLRCSSQSGHNTVSWYQQALGQGPQFIFQYYREEENGRGNFPPRFSGLQFPNYSSELNVNALELDDSALYLCASSFRTAYNEQFFGPGTRLTVL.

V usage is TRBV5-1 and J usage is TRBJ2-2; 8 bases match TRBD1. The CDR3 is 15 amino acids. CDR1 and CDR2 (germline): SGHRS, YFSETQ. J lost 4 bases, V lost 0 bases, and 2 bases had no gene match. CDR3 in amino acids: CASSLGTGPTGELFF. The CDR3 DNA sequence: TGCGCCAGCAGCTTGGGGACAGGGCCCACCGGGGAGCTGTTTTTT.

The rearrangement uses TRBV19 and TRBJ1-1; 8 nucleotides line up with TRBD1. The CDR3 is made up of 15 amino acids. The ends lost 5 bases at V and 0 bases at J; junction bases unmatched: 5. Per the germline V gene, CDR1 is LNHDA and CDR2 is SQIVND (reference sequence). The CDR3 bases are TGTGCCAGTAGTCCCCGGACAGGGATGAACACTGAAGCTTTCTTT. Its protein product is CASSPRTGMNTEAFF.

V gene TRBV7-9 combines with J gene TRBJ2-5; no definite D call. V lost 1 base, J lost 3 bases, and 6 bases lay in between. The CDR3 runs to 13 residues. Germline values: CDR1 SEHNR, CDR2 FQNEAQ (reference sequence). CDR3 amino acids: CASSLGQEETQYF. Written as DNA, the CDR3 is TGTGCCAGCAGCTTAGGCCAGGAAGAGACCCAGTACTTC.

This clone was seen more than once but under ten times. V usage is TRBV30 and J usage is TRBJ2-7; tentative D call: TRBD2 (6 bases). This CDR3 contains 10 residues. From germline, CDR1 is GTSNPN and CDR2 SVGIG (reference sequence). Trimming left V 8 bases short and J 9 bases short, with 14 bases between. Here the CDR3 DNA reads TGTGCCCTGGGGGGTGTGGGGCAGTACTTC. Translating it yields CALGGVGQYF. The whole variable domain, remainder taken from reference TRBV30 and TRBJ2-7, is SQTIHQWPATLVQPVGSPLSLECTVEGTSNPNLYWYRQAAGRGLQLLFYSVGIGQISSEVPQNLSASRPQDRQFILSSKKLLLSDSGFYLCALGGVGQYFGPGTRLTVT.

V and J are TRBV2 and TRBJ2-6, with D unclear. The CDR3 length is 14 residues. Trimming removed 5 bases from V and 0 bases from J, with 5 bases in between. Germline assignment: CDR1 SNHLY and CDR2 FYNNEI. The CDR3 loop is CASSLSSGANVLTF. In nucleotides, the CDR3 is TGTGCCAGCAGTTTATCCTCTGGGGCCAACGTCCTGACTTTC.

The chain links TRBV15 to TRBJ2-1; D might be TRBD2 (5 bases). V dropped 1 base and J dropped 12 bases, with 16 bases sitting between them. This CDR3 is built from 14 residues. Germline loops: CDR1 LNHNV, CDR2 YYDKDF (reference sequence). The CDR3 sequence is CATSRASEGQRQFF. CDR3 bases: TGTGCCACCAGCAGAGCATCCGAGGGCCAGAGGCAGTTCTTC.

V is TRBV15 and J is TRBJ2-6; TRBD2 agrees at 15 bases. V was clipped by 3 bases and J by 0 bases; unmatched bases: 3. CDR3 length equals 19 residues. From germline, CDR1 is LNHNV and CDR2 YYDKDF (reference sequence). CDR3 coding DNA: TGTGCCACCAGCAGGTGGACTAGCGGGGGGGTCTCTGGGGCCAACGTCCTGACTTTC. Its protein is CATSRWTSGGVSGANVLTF.

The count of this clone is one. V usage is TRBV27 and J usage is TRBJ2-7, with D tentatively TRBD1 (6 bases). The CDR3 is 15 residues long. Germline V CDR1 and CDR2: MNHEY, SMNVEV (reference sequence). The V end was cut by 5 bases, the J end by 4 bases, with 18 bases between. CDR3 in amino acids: CASSLTPGDIYEQYF. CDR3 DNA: TGTGCCAGCAGTCTCACCCCCGGGGACATTTACGAGCAGTACTTC.

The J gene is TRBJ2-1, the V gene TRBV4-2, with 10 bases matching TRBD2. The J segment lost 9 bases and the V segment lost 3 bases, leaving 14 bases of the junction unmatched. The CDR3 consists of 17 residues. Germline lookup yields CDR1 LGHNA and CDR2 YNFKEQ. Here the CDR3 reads CASSHPGASGSRGEQFF. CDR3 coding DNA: TGTGCCAGCAGCCACCCTGGGGCTAGCGGGAGTCGGGGTGAGCAGTTCTTC.

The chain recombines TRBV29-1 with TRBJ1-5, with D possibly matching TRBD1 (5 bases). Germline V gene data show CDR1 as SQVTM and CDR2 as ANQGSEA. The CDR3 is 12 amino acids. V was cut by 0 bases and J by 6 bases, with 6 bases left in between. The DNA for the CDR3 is TGCAGCGTTGAAGACACAGGTCAGCCCCAGCATTTT. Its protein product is CSVEDTGQPQHF.

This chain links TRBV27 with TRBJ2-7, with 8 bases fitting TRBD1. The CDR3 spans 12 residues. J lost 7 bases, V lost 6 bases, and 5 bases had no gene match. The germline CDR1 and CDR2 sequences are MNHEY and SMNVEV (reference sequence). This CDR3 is CASSLTGGEQYF. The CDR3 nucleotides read TGTGCCAGCAGCCTCACAGGGGGAGAGCAGTACTTC.

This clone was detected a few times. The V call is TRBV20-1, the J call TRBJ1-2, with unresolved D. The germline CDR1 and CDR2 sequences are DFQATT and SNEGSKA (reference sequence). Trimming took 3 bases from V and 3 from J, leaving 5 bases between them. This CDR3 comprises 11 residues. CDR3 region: CSARVDYGYTF. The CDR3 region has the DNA TGCAGTGCTAGGGTAGACTATGGCTACACCTTC.

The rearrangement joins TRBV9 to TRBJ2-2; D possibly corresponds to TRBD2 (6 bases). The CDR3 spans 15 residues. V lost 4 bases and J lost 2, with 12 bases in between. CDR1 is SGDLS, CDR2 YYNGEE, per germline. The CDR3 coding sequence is TGTGCCAGCAGCCCGGGGACTGTAAACACCGGGGAGCTGTTTTTT. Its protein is CASSPGTVNTGELFF.

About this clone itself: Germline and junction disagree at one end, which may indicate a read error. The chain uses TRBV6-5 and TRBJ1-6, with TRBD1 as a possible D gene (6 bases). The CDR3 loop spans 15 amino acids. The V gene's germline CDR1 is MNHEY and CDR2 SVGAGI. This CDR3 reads CATSYGRGGNSPLHF. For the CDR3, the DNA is TGTGCCACCAGTTACGGCAGGGGCGGTAATTCACCCCTCCACTTT.

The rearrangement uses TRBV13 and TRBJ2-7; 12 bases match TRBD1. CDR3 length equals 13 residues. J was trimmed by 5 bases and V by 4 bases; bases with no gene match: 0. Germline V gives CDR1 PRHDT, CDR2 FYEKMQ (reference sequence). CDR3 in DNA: TGTGCCAGCAGCTGGGACAGGGGGCACGAGCAGTACTTC. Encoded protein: CASSWDRGHEQYF.

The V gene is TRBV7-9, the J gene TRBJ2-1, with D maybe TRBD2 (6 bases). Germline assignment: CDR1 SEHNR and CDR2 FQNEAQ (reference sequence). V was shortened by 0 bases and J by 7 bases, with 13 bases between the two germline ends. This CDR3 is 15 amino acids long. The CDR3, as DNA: TGTGCCAGCAGCTTAGCGCGTCTTGGACTAAATGAGCAGTTCTTC. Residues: CASSLARLGLNEQFF.

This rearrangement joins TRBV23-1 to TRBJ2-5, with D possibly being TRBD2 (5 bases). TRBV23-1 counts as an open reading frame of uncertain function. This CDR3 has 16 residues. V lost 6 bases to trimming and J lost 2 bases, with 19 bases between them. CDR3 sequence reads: CASRKGEAGEQETQYF. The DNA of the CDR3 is TGCGCCAGCAGGAAGGGCGAGGCCGGGGAACAAGAGACCCAGTACTTC.

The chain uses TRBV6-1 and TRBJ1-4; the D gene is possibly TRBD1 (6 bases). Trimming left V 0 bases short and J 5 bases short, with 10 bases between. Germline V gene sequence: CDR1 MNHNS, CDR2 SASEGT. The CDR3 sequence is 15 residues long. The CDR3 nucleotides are TGTGCCAGCAGTGAAGCGGTTCAGGGGAATGAAAAACTGTTTTTT. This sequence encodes CASSEAVQGNEKLFF.

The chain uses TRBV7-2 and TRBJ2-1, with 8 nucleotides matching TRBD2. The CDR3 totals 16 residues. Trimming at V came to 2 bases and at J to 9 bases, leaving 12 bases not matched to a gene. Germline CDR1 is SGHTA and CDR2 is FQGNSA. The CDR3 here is CASSLRIGGRSVEQFF. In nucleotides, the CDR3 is TGTGCCAGCAGCTTAAGGATAGGCGGGAGGTCGGTTGAGCAGTTCTTC.

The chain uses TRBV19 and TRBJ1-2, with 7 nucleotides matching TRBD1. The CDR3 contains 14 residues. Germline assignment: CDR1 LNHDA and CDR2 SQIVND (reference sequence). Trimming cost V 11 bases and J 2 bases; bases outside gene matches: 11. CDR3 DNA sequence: TGTGCCGCTCGACCGGGACAGATGAACTATGGCTACACCTTC. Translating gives CAARPGQMNYGYTF.

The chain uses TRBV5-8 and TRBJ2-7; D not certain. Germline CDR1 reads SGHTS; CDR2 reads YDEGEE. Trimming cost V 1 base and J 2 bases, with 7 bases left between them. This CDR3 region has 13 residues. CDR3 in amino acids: CASSLRFTYEQYF. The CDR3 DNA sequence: TGTGCCAGCAGCTTGCGGTTTACCTACGAGCAGTACTTC.

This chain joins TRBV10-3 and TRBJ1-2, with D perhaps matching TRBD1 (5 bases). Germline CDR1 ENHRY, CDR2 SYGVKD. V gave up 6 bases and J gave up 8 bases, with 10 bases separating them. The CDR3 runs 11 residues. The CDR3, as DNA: TGTGCCATCAGCAGACAGTACGGCTACACCTTC. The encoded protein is CAISRQYGYTF.